The next 24 T cell receptor beta chains were all read from a single sample in a study of T cells expressing NK-cell markers. TCRdb derives one entry per CDR3 protein from the 5' RACE reads, leaving out DNA. The sample includes 300,000 to 500,000 distinct CDR3 sequences. Sequencing was performed on blood T cells: a sorted CD56 or NKG2C T cell subset, CD4+ or CD8+ T cells, or bulk PBMC T cells (not recorded which). The receptors originated from a woman between 50 and 59 years old in good health.

The chain couples TRBV6-5 to TRBJ2-7; TCRdb selects TRBD2, and the lack of DNA leaves this call unchecked. The CDR3 length is 14 residues. From germline, CDR1 is MNHEY and CDR2 SVGAGI. This CDR3 reads CASSSRGMTLEQYF.

The V call is TRBV7-2, the J call TRBJ2-1. Germline assignment: CDR1 SGHTA and CDR2 FQGNSA. CDR3 length: 14 amino acids. Here the CDR3 reads CASSLEDGWREQFF.

The gene calls are TRBV6-6 and TRBJ1-3. There are 17 residues in the CDR3. Per the germline V gene, CDR1 is MNHNY and CDR2 is SVGAGI (reference sequence). The CDR3 sequence is CASSPIPGGAGGNTIYF.

The chain has TRBV4-1 and TRBJ1-2; there is no DNA to check the TCRdb D call of TRBD1. The CDR3 sequence is 12 residues long. Germline lookup yields CDR1 MGHRA and CDR2 YSYEKL. The CDR3 sequence: CASSQEGVGYTF.

The J gene is TRBJ1-1, the V gene TRBV12-3 or TRBV12-4; the D call from TCRdb, TRBD1, cannot be confirmed without DNA. CDR3 length: 14 residues. The CDR3 reads CASTPDRVNTEAFF.

The V call is TRBV24-1, the J call TRBJ2-2; the TCRdb D gene call, TRBD1, has no DNA to confirm it. The CDR3 extends over 16 amino acids. The germline V gene encodes CDR1 KGHDR and CDR2 SFDVKD. CDR3 loop: CATSDHRGTNTGELFF.

The rearrangement links TRBV7-8 to TRBJ1-3; absent DNA, TCRdb's TRBD1 call cannot be checked. The germline CDR1 and CDR2 sequences are SGHVS and FQNEAQ. This CDR3 contains 17 residues. The CDR3 spells CASSLAMGGVSGNTIYF.

V and J are TRBV12-3 or TRBV12-4 and TRBJ2-1; TCRdb proposes TRBD1, but this gene call is untestable without DNA. The CDR3 runs 14 residues. The CDR3: CASSLRRGHNEQFF.

The chain couples TRBV12-3 or TRBV12-4 to TRBJ1-4; without DNA, the TCRdb call of TRBD1 cannot be checked. This CDR3 is built from 13 residues. This CDR3 reads CATRGREVGKLFF.

The rearrangement joins TRBV3-1 to TRBJ2-7; TCRdb's assignment of TRBD2 cannot be checked, as there is no DNA. Germline V gene data show CDR1 as LGHDT and CDR2 as YNNKEL (reference sequence). The CDR3 has 16 residues. The CDR3: CASSQDGFREGDEQYF.

This chain connects TRBV11-2 to TRBJ2-7; TCRdb's D call of TRBD2 is untestable without DNA. CDR3 length: 16 residues. Germline V gene lookup returns CDR1 SGHAT and CDR2 FQNNGV. The CDR3 spells CASSSFLAGISYEQYF.

This chain uses TRBV7-6 with TRBJ2-1; absent DNA, TCRdb's TRBD2 call cannot be checked. The CDR3 contains 18 residues. The germline CDR1 and CDR2 sequences are SGHVS and FNYEAQ. Here the CDR3 reads CASTEGLAGGQSYNEQFF.

CDR3 sequence: CASSQKPQGARNTIYF. The chain employs TRBV3-1 and TRBJ1-3; without DNA, the TCRdb call of TRBD1 cannot be checked. CDR1 and CDR2 (germline): LGHDT, YNNKEL (reference sequence). The CDR3 extends over 16 amino acids.

The V gene is TRBV10-3, the J gene TRBJ2-2. Germline loops: CDR1 ENHRY, CDR2 SYGVKD. The CDR3 runs 17 residues. The CDR3 is CAISESPIGGSTGELFF.

V and J are TRBV20-1 and TRBJ1-1; TCRdb calls TRBD1, which cannot be checked without DNA. Germline CDR1 and CDR2: DFQATT and SNEGSKA (reference sequence). There are 16 residues in the CDR3. The CDR3 reads CSAREHQGSFIAEAFF.

The chain is built from TRBV29-1 and TRBJ2-7; no DNA is available, so the TRBD2 call from TCRdb remains unchecked. This CDR3 is built from 13 residues. The germline CDR1 and CDR2 sequences are SQVTM and ANQGSEA. The CDR3: CSVEGLAAYEQYF.

The rearrangement uses TRBV29-1 and TRBJ2-3. CDR3 length equals 14 residues. CDR1 and CDR2 from the germline V gene are SQVTM and ANQGSEA. CDR3 loop: CSDPRSRKTDTQYF.

The V and J genes are TRBV9 and TRBJ2-1. Germline V lookup: CDR1 SGDLS, CDR2 YYNGEE. The CDR3 has 16 residues. The CDR3 loop reads CASSVDAVGLVNEQFF.

This CDR3 reads CASTPRGEGTGELFF. This chain links TRBV5-4 with TRBJ2-2; the D call from TCRdb, TRBD1, cannot be confirmed without DNA. Germline assignment: CDR1 SGHNT and CDR2 YYREEE (reference sequence). This CDR3 spans 15 amino acids.

The chain has TRBV20-1 and TRBJ2-5; TCRdb outputs TRBD1, but without DNA this stays unchecked. CDR1 and CDR2 (germline): DFQATT, SNEGSKA (reference sequence). The CDR3 loop spans 16 amino acids. The CDR3 here is CSARSGNNPLQETQYF.

V and J are TRBV12-3 or TRBV12-4 and TRBJ2-7; TCRdb names TRBD1, which stays unverified in the absence of DNA. This CDR3 has 14 amino acids. The CDR3 here is CATKSRDNSYEQYF.

This chain links TRBV14 with TRBJ2-5; TCRdb gives TRBD2 as the D gene, but with no DNA this cannot be confirmed. This CDR3 spans 16 amino acids. Per germline, CDR1 SGHDN and CDR2 FVKESK. CDR3 in amino acids: CASSQLGVAREETQYF.

This rearrangement joins TRBV12-3 or TRBV12-4 to TRBJ2-1; TCRdb picks TRBD1, but there is no DNA to check that call. The CDR3 sequence is 13 residues long. The CDR3 sequence is CASSWGARDEQFF.

The genes are TRBV20-1 and TRBJ2-3; TCRdb's D gene call, TRBD2, goes unchecked for lack of DNA. The germline CDR1 and CDR2 sequences are DFQATT and SNEGSKA (reference sequence). The CDR3 contains 15 residues. The CDR3 reads CSASTSGGMADTQYF.